This TCR beta chain was identified in a study of control samples from healthy donors and cancer patients. This CDR3 spans 17 amino acids. CDR1 and CDR2 (germline): LNHDA, SQIVND (reference sequence). Trimming at V came to 0 bases and at J to 0 bases, leaving 5 bases not matched to a gene. The protocol was immunoSEQ multiplex PCR, while the TCRdb copy is restricted to in-frame clones and leaves out a portion. The table has 80,000 to 100,000 clones, 88% seen once; the top ten hold over 12%. This TCR derives from a man aged 30 to 45 in good health. Sequenced material: blood. This chain joins TRBV19 and TRBJ1-1; 9 nucleotides line up with TRBD1. The CDR3 here is CASSIDSGTGMNTEAFF. CDR3 bases: TGTGCCAGTAGTATAGATTCGGGGACAGGGATGAACACTGAAGCTTTCTTT.